One and the same sample provided the 8 T cell receptor beta chains below, sequenced in a study of long-term antiretroviral therapy in people with HIV (dated by TCRdb to 2021 to 2024). Sequencing of the TRB variable region was done with the immunoSEQ hsTCRB v3.0 assay at survey level resolution. TCRdb re-hosts the immuneACCESS table, in-frame sequences only. Its copies lack some clones; in the studies checked, an unresolved V gene accounts for under half of them, and the cause for the rest is not known. The sample table contains some 48,000 clones; only one count was recorded for roughly four fifths of them. Of the sample, more than 2.5% falls within the top ten clones. This material consisted of unsorted PBMCs, taken 0.8 years after starting antiretroviral therapy. The source is a young woman with HIV.

The chain has TRBV10-3 and TRBJ2-1, with D tentatively TRBD1 (6 bases). This CDR3 is built from 13 residues. Per the germline V gene, CDR1 is ENHRY and CDR2 is SYGVKD. V gave up 9 bases and J gave up 4 bases, with 13 bases separating them. CDR3 in DNA: TGTGCCATTATAACGGACAGATACAATGAGCAGTTCTTC. This encodes CAIITDRYNEQFF.

The chain employs TRBV19 and TRBJ1-3; TRBD1 is a possible D gene (5 bases). Germline lookup yields CDR1 LNHDA and CDR2 SQIVND (reference sequence). This CDR3 has 16 amino acids. Trimming removed 3 bases from V and 0 bases from J, with 12 bases in between. In DNA, the CDR3 is TGTGCCAGTAGTATTCTGGCGGGACGCTCTGGAAACACCATATATTTT. Amino acid sequence: CASSILAGRSGNTIYF.

The chain has TRBV7-9 and TRBJ2-7, with 8 bases fitting TRBD1. CDR1 and CDR2 (germline): SEHNR, FQNEAQ (reference sequence). This CDR3 is built from 14 residues. V gave up 3 bases and J gave up 0 bases; unmatched junction bases: 1. The DNA of the CDR3 is TGTGCCAGCAGCTTCGGACAGGGCTCCTACGAGCAGTACTTC. Protein sequence: CASSFGQGSYEQYF.

The J gene is TRBJ1-5, the V gene TRBV21-1; TRBD1 is taken as the D call from the table, unchecked against the DNA. TRBV21-1 is a listed pseudogene. This CDR3 comprises 15 residues. The CDR3 DNA is TGTGCCAGCAGCAACAACAGGGGTAGGAATCAGCCCCAGCATTTT. It yields the protein CASSNNRGRNQPQHF.

CDR3 amino acids: CASSLLTEQETQYF. Here the CDR3 DNA reads TGCGCCAGCAGCTTGTTGACAGAACAAGAGACCCAGTACTTC. The rearrangement joins TRBV5-1 to TRBJ2-5; a weak D match, TRBD1 (5 bases). Germline lookup yields CDR1 SGHRS and CDR2 YFSETQ. V was shortened by 1 base and J by 2 bases, with 9 bases between the two germline ends. The CDR3 totals 14 residues.

The chain is built from TRBV7-9 and TRBJ2-1, with 14 bases aligning to TRBD2. The CDR3 sequence is 18 residues long. Germline values: CDR1 SEHNR, CDR2 FQNEAQ (reference sequence). V lost 5 bases and J lost 6; bases outside the gene matches: 12. The CDR3 sequence: CASSAMGLAGASVNEQFF. CDR3 nucleotide sequence: TGTGCCAGCAGCGCGATGGGACTAGCGGGAGCTTCGGTCAATGAGCAGTTCTTC.

The table lists this clone with a count of one. The rearrangement uses TRBV27 and TRBJ2-1, with D maybe TRBD2 (5 bases). The V end was cut by 6 bases, the J end by 9 bases, with 12 bases between. Germline V gene lookup returns CDR1 MNHEY and CDR2 SMNVEV (reference sequence). The CDR3 sequence is 12 residues long. The CDR3 region has the DNA TGTGCCAGCAGCCCAACTAGTCTTGAGCAGTTCTTC. This encodes CASSPTSLEQFF.

The chain combines TRBV5-1 with TRBJ2-7; D unclear. The V gene's germline CDR1 is SGHRS and CDR2 YFSETQ. The V end was cut by 5 bases, the J end by 5 bases, with 14 bases between. The CDR3 runs to 13 residues. The CDR3 reads CASRWLEGHEQYF. Written as DNA, the CDR3 is TGCGCCAGCAGATGGCTGGAAGGGCACGAGCAGTACTTC.